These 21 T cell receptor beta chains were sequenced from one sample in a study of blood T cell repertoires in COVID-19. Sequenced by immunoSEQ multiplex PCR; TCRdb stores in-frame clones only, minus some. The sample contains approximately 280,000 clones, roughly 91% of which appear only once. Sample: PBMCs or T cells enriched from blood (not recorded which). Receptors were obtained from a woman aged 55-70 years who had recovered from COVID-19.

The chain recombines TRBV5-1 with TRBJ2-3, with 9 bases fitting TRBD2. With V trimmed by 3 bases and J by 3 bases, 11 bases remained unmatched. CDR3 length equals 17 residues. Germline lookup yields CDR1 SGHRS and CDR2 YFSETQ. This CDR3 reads CASSWTTAGGGTDTQYF. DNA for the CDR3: TGCGCCAGCAGCTGGACCACAGCGGGGGGTGGTACAGATACGCAGTATTTT.

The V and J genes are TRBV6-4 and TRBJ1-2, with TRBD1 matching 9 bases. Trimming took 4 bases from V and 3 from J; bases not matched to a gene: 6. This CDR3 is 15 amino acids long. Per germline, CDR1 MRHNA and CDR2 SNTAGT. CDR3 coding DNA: TGTGCCAGCAGTGCCACAGGGGGCGTCGACTATGGCTACACCTTC. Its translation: CASSATGGVDYGYTF.

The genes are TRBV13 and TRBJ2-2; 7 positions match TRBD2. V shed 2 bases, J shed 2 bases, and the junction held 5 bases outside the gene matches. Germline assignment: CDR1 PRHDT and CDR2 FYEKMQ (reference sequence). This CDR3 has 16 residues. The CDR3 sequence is CASSLSSGRNTGELFF. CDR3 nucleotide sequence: TGTGCCAGCAGCTTATCTAGCGGACGCAACACCGGGGAGCTGTTTTTT.

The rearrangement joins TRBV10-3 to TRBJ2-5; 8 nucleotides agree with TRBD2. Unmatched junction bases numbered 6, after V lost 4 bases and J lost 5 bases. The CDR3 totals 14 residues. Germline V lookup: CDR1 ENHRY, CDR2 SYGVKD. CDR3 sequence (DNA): TGTGCCATCAGTGGGACTAGCAGAGAGGAGACCCAGTACTTC. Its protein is CAISGTSREETQYF.

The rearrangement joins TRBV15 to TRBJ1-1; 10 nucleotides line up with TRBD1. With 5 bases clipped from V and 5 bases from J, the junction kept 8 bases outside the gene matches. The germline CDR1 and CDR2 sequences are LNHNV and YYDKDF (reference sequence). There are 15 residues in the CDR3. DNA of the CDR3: TGTGCCACCAGCTCACGACAGGGGGCGCGGACTGAAGCTTTCTTT. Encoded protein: CATSSRQGARTEAFF.

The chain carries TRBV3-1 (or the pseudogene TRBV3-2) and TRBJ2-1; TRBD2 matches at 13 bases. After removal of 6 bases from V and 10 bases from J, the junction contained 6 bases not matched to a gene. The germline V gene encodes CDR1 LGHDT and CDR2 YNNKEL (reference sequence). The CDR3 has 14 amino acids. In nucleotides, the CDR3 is TGTGCCAGCAGAACTAGCGGGGGGGCCCAGGAGCAGTTCTTC. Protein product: CASRTSGGAQEQFF.

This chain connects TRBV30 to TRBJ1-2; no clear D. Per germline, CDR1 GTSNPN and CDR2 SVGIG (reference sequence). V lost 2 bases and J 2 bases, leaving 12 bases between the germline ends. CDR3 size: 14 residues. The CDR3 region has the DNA TGTGCCTGGAGTCCAGGAGGAGGGAACTATGGCTACACCTTC. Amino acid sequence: CAWSPGGGNYGYTF.

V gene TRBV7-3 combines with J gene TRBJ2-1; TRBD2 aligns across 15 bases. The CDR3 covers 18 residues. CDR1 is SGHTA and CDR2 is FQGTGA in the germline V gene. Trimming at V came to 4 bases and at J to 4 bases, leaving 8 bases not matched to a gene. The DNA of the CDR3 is TGTGCCAGCAGCTCCCGATCCGGGACTAGCGGGAGGTACAATGAGCAGTTCTTC. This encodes CASSSRSGTSGRYNEQFF.

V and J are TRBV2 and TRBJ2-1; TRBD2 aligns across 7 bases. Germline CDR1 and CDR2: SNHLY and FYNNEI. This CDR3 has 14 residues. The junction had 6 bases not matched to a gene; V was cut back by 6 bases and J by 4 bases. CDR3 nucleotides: TGTGCCAGCAGCCAGTCTAGCGGATACAATGAGCAGTTCTTC. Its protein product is CASSQSSGYNEQFF.

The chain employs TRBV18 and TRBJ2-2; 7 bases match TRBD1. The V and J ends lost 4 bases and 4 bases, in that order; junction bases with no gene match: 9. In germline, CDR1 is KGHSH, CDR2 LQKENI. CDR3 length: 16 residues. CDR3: CASSRDSLSFTGELFF. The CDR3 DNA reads TGTGCCAGCTCACGGGACAGCTTAAGCTTCACCGGGGAGCTGTTTTTT.

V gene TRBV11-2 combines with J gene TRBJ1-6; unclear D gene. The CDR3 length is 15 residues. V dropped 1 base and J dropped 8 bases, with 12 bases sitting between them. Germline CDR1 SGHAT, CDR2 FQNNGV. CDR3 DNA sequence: TGTGCCAGCAGCTTAGTAGCGGGATTTGATTCACCCCTCCACTTT. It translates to CASSLVAGFDSPLHF.

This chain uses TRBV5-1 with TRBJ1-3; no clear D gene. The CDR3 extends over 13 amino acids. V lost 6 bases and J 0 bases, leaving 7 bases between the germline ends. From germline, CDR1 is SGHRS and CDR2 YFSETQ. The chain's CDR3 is CASIGDSGNTIYF. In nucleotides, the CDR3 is TGCGCCAGCATCGGGGACTCTGGAAACACCATATATTTT.

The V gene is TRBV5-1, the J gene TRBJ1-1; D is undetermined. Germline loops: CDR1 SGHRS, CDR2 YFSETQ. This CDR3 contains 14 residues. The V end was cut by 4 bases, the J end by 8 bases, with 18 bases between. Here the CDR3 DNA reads TGCGCCAGCAGCCCTTCGTTGGCAGCCAGGGAAGCTTTCTTT. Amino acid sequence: CASSPSLAAREAFF.

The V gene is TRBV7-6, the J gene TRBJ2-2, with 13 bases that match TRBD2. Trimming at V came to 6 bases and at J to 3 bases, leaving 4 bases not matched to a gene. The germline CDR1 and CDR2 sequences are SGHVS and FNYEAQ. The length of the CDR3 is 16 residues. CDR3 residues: CASRRTSGSYTGELFF. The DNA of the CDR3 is TGTGCCAGCAGAAGGACTAGCGGGAGTTACACCGGGGAGCTGTTTTTT.

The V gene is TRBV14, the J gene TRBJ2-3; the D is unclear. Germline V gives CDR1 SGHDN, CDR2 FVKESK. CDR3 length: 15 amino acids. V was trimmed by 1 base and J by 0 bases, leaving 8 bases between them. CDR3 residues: CASSQAMSSTDTQYF. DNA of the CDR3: TGTGCCAGCAGCCAAGCTATGAGTAGCACAGATACGCAGTATTTT.

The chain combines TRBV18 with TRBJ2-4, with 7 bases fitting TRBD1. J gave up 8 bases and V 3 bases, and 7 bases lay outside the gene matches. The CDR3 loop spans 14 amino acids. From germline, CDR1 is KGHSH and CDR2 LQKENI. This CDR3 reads CASSPGQPRDIQYF. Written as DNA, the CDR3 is TGTGCCAGCTCACCGGGACAGCCCAGGGACATTCAGTACTTC. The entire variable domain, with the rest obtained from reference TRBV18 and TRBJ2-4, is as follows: NAGVMQNPRHLVRRRGQEARLRCSPMKGHSHVYWYRQLPEEGLKFMVYLQKENIIDESGMPKERFSAEFPKEGPSILRIQQVVRGDSAAYFCASSPGQPRDIQYFGAGTRLSVL.

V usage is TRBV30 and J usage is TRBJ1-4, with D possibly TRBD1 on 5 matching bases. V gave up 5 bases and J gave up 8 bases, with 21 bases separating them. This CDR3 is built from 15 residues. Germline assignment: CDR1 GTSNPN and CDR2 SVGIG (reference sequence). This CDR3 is CAWGPQGARREKLFF. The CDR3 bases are TGTGCCTGGGGTCCTCAAGGGGCCCGAAGGGAAAAACTGTTTTTT.

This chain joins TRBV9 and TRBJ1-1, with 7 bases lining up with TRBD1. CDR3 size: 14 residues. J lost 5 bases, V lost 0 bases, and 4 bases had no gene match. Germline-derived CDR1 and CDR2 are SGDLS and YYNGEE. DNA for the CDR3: TGTGCCAGCAGCGTAGACAGGGGTGTAACTGAAGCTTTCTTT. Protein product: CASSVDRGVTEAFF.

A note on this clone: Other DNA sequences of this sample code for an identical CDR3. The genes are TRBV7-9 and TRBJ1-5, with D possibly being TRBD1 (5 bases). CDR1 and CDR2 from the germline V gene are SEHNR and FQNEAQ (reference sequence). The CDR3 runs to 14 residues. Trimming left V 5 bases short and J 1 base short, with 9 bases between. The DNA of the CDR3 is TGTGCCAGCAGCCCCCAGGGCAGCAATCAGCCCCAGCATTTT. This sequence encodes CASSPQGSNQPQHF.

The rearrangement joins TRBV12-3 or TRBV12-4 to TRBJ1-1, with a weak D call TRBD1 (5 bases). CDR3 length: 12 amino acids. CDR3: CAIREDTTEAFF. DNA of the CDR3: TGTGCTATCAGGGAGGATACCACTGAAGCTTTCTTT.

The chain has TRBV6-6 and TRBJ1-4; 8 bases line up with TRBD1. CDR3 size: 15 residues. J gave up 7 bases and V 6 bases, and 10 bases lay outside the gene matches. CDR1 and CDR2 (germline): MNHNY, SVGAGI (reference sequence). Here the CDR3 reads CASRAVGQGFEKLFF. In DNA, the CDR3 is TGTGCCAGCAGGGCGGTAGGACAGGGTTTTGAAAAACTGTTTTTT.